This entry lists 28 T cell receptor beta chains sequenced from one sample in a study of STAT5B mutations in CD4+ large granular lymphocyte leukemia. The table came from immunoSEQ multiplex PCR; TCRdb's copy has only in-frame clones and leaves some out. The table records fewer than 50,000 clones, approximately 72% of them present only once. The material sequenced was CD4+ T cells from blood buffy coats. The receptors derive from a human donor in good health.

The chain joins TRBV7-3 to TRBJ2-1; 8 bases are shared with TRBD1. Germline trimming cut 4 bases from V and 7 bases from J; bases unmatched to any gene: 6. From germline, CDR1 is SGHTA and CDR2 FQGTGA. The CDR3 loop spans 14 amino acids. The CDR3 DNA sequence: TGTGCCAGCAGCTCGCAGGGGGCGCAAAATGAGCAGTTCTTC. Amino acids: CASSSQGAQNEQFF.

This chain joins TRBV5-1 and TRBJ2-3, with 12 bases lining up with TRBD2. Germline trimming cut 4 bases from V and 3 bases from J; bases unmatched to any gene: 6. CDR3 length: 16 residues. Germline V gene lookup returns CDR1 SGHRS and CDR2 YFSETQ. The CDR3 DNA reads TGCGCCAGCAGCCCACTAGCGGGAGGACCTACAGATACGCAGTATTTT. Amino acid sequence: CASSPLAGGPTDTQYF.

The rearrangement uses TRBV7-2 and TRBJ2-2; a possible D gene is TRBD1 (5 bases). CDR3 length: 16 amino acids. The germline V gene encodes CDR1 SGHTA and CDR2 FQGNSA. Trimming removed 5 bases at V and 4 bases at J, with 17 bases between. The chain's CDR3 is CASSPTGRVFTGELFF. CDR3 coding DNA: TGTGCCAGCAGCCCGACTGGCAGGGTCTTCACCGGGGAGCTGTTTTTT.

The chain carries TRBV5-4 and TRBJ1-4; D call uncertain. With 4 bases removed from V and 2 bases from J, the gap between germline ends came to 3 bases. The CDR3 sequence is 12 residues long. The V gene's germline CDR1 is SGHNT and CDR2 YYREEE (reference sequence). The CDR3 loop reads CASSRTNEKLFF. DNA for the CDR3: TGTGCCAGCAGCCGGACTAATGAAAAACTGTTTTTT.

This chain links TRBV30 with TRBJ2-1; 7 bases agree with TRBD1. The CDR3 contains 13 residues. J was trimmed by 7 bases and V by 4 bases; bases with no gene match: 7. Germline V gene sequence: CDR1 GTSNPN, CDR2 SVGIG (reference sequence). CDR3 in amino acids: CAWTRQGKNEQFF. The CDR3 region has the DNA TGTGCCTGGACAAGACAGGGAAAAAATGAGCAGTTCTTC.

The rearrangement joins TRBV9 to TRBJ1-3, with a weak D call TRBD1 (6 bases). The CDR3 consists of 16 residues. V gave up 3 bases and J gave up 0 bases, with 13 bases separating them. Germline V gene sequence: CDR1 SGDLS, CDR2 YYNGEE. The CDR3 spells CASSAGGGSSGNTIYF. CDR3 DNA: TGTGCCAGCAGCGCTGGAGGGGGAAGCTCTGGAAACACCATATATTTT. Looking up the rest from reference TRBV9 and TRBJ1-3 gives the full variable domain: DSGVTQTPKHLITATGQRVTLRCSPRSGDLSVYWYQQSLDQGLQFLIQYYNGEERAKGNILERFSAQQFPDLHSELNLSSLELGDSALYFCASSAGGGSSGNTIYFGEGSWLTVV.

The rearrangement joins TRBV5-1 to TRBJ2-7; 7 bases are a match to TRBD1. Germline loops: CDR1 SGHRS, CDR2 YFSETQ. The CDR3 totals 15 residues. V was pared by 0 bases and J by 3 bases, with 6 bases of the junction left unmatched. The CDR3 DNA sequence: TGCGCCAGCAGCTTGGCCGGGACAGAACTCTACGAGCAGTACTTC. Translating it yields CASSLAGTELYEQYF.

In DNA form, the CDR3 reads TGTGCCAGCAGTCCCCGGGCCAACAATCAGCCCCAGCATTTT. Encoded protein: CASSPRANNQPQHF. This rearrangement joins TRBV27 to TRBJ1-5; no clear D. The CDR3 spans 14 residues. Germline loops: CDR1 MNHEY, CDR2 SMNVEV (reference sequence). With 5 bases removed from V and 3 bases from J, the gap between germline ends came to 11 bases.

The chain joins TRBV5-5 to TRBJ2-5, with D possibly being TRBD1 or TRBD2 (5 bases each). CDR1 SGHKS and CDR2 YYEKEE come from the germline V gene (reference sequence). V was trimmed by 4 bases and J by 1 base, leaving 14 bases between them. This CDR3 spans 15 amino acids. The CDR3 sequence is CASSLTGTAQETQYF. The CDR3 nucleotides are TGTGCCAGCAGCCTAACGGGGACGGCCCAAGAGACCCAGTACTTC.

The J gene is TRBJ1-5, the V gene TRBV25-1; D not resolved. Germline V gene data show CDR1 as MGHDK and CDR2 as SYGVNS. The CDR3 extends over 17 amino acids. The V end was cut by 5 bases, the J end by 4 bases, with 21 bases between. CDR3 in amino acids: CASSPQRTDTPNQPQHF. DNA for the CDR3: TGTGCCAGCAGTCCCCAACGCACAGACACCCCAAATCAGCCCCAGCATTTT.

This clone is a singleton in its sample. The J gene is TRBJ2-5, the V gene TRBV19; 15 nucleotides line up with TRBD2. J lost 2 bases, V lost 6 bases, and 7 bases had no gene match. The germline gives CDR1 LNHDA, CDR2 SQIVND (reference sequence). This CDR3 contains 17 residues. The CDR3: CASRGTSGGTLQETQYF. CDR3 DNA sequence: TGTGCCAGTAGAGGGACTAGCGGGGGGACTTTACAAGAGACCCAGTACTTC.

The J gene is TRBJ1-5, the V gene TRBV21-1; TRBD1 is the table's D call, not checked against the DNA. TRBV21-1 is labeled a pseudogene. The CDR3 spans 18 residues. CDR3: CASSSGGTGEYSNQPQHF. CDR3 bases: TGTGCCAGCAGCTCCGGGGGGACAGGAGAGTATAGCAATCAGCCCCAGCATTTT.

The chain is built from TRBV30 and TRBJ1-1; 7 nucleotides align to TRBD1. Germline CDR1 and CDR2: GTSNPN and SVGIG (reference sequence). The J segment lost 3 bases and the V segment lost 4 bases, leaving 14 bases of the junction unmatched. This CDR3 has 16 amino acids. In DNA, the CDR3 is TGTGCCTGGAATCGTAGGCCGACAGGGCCCCACACTGAAGCTTTCTTT. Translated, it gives CAWNRRPTGPHTEAFF. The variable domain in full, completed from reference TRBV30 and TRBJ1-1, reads SQTIHQWPATLVQPVGSPLSLECTVEGTSNPNLYWYRQAAGRGLQLLFYSVGIGQISSEVPQNLSASRPQDRQFILSSKKLLLSDSGFYLCAWNRRPTGPHTEAFFGQGTRLTVV.

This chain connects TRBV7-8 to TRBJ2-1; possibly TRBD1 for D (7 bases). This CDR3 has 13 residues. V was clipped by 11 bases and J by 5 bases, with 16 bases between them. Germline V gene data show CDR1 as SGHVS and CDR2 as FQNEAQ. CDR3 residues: CAAGGQGDNEQFF. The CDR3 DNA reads TGTGCCGCTGGAGGGCAGGGGGACAATGAGCAGTTCTTC. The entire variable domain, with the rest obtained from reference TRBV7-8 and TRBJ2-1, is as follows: GAGVSQSPRYKVAKRGQDVALRCDPISGHVSLFWYQQALGQGPEFLTYFQNEAQLDKSGLPSDRFFAERPEGSVSTLKIQRTQQEDSAVYLCAAGGQGDNEQFFGPGTRLTVL.

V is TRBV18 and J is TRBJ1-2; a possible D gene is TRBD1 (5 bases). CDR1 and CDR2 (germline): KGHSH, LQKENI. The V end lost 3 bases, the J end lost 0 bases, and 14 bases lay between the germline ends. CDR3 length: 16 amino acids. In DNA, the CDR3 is TGTGCCAGCTCACCTCCCCTAGGGGCCTCTAACTATGGCTACACCTTC. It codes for CASSPPLGASNYGYTF.

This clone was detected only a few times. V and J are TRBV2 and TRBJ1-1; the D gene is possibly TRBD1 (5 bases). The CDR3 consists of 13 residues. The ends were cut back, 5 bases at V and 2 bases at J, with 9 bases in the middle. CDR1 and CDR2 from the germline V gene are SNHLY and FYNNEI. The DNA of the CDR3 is TGTGCCAGCAGTTCCGACAGCAACACTGAAGCTTTCTTT. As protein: CASSSDSNTEAFF.

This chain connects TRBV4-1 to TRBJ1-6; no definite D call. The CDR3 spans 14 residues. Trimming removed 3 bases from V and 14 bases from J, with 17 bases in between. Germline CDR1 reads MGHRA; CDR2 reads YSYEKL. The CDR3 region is CASSHPEAPESLHF. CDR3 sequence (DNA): TGCGCCAGCAGCCACCCGGAGGCTCCTGAGTCCCTCCACTTT.

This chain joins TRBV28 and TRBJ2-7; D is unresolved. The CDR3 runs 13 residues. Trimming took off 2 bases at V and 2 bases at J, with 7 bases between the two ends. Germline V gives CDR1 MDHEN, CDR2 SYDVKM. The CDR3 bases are TGTGCCAGCAGTTTAGGCAGAGCCTACGAGCAGTACTTC. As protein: CASSLGRAYEQYF.

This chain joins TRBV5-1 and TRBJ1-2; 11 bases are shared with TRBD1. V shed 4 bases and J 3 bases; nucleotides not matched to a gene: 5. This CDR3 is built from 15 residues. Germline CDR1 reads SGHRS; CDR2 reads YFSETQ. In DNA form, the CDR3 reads TGCGCCAGCAGCCCTGGACAGGGGGCGTACTATGGCTACACCTTC. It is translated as CASSPGQGAYYGYTF.

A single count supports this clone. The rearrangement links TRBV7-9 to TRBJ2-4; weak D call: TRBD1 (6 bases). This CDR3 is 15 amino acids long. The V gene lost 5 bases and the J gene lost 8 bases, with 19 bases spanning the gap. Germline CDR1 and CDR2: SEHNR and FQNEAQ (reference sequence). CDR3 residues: CASSLRDTRSDIQYF. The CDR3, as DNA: TGTGCCAGCAGCCTCCGGGACACACGCTCGGACATTCAGTACTTC. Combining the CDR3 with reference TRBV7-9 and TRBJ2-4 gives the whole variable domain DTGVSQNPRHKITKRGQNVTFRCDPISEHNRLYWYRQTLGQGPEFLTYFQNEAQLEKSRLLSDRFSAERPKGSFSTLEIQRTEQGDSAMYLCASSLRDTRSDIQYFGAGTRLSVL.

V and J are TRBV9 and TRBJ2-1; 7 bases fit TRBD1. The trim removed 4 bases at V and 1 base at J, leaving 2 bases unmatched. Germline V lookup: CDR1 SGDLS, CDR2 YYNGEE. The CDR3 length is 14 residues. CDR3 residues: CASSLTGSYNEQFF. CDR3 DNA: TGTGCCAGCAGCCTGACAGGGTCCTACAATGAGCAGTTCTTC. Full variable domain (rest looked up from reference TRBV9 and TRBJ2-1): DSGVTQTPKHLITATGQRVTLRCSPRSGDLSVYWYQQSLDQGLQFLIQYYNGEERAKGNILERFSAQQFPDLHSELNLSSLELGDSALYFCASSLTGSYNEQFFGPGTRLTVL.

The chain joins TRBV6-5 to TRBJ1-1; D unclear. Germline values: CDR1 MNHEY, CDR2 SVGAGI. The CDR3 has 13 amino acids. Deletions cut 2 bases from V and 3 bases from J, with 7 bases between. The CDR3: CASSYKVYTEAFF. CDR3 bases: TGTGCCAGCAGTTACAAGGTCTACACTGAAGCTTTCTTT.

The DNA for the CDR3 is TGTGCCAGCAGCCTCCGGGACAACTACGAGCAGTACTTC. Amino acids: CASSLRDNYEQYF. The V call is TRBV11-1, the J call TRBJ2-7, with a tentative D call TRBD1 (6 bases). Trimming cost V 5 bases and J 3 bases, with 11 bases left between them. From germline, CDR1 is SGHAT and CDR2 FQDESV (reference sequence). This CDR3 contains 13 residues. Variable domain in full (rest from reference TRBV11-1 and TRBJ2-7): EAEVAQSPRYKITEKSQAVAFWCDPISGHATLYWYRQILGQGPELLVQFQDESVVDDSQLPKDRFSAERLKGVDSTLKIQPAELGDSAMYLCASSLRDNYEQYFGPGTRLTVT.

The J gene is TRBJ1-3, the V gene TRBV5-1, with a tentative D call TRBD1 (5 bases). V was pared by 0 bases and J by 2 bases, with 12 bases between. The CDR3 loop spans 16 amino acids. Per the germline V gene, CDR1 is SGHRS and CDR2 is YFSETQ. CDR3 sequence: CASSLAAGPTGNTIYF. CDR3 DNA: TGCGCCAGCAGCTTGGCGGCGGGGCCCACTGGAAACACCATATATTTT.

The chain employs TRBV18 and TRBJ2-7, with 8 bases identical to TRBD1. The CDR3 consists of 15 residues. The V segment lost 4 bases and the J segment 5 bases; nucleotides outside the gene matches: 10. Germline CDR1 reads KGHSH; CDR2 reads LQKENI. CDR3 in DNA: TGTGCCAGCTCACGGAGCCGGACAGGGTTGGACGAGCAGTACTTC. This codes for CASSRSRTGLDEQYF.

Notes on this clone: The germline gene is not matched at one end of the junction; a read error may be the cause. The CDR3 coding sequence is TGTGCCAGCAGCTTTTCGACTAACAGCGGGGAGCTGTTTTTT. As protein: CASSFSTNSGELFF. The chain uses TRBV7-7 and TRBJ2-2; TRBD2 is a possible D gene (5 bases). Per the germline V gene, CDR1 is SSHAT and CDR2 is FNYEAQ (reference sequence). CDR3 length: 14 amino acids. The full variable domain, with the rest looked up from reference TRBV7-7 and TRBJ2-2, is GAGVSQSPRYKVTKRGQDVTLRCDPISSHATLYWYQQALGQGPEFLTYFNYEAQPDKSGLPSDRFSAERPEGSISTLTIQRTEQRDSAMYRCASSFSTNSGELFFGEGSRLTVL.

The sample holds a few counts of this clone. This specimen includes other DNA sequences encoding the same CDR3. The chain's CDR3 is CASSIRGDQPQHF. The CDR3 bases are TGTGCCAGTAGTATCAGGGGGGATCAGCCCCAGCATTTT. The V gene is TRBV19, the J gene TRBJ1-5; 7 bases are a match to TRBD1. V trimming: 3 bases; J trimming: 5 bases; junction bases outside the gene matches: 1. Germline V lookup: CDR1 LNHDA, CDR2 SQIVND (reference sequence). The CDR3 extends over 13 amino acids.

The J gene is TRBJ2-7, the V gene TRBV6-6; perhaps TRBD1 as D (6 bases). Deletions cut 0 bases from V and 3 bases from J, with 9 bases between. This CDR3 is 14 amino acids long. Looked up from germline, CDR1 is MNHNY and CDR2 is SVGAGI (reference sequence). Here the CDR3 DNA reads TGTGCCAGCAGTTACTCGGCAGGGGACTACGAGCAGTACTTC. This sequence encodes CASSYSAGDYEQYF.